This T cell receptor beta chain was obtained from a study of response to subunit inactivated influenza vaccine. This clonotype appeared a few times. From germline, CDR1 is MDHEN and CDR2 SYDVKM. The CDR3 is made up of 16 amino acids. V shed 7 bases, J shed 2 bases, and the junction held 14 bases outside the gene matches. Each CDR3 protein is one row after TCRdb ran MiXCR on the RT-PCR reads. This table holds some 850,000 distinct CDR3 sequences, about 18% found once. The sample in question was PBMCs from blood, obtained less than 6 days after vaccination. The genes are TRBV28 and TRBJ2-7; 7 positions match TRBD2. This clonotype originated in a man aged 50 or older who received an inactivated influenza vaccine. The CDR3 DNA reads TGTGCCAGCACCACCTTCTGGGAGGGGAAACCCTACGAGCAGTACTTC. Amino acid sequence: CASTTFWEGKPYEQYF. Supplemented by reference TRBV28 and TRBJ2-7, the full variable domain reads DVKVTQSSRYLVKRTGEKVFLECVQDMDHENMFWYRQDPGLGLRLIYFSYDVKMKEKGDIPEGYSVSREKKERFSLILESASTNQTSMYLCASTTFWEGKPYEQYFGPGTRLTVT.